This T cell receptor beta chain was captured by sequencing in a study of T cells after yellow fever vaccination. 5'RACE template switching added a universal primer site and UMIs to TCR cDNA. From the 5' RACE reads, TCRdb called clonotypes with MiXCR, one entry per CDR3 protein. In the table there are hundreds of thousands of distinct CDR3 sequences, approximately 15% of which are singletons. Regarding the study as a whole: Weaker overall, the secondary response nonetheless peaked faster (day 5 versus 15). Abundant bulk-derived clonotypes could contaminate FACS-sorted repertoires. In post-booster samples, most primary-vaccination clones reappeared (around 95% CD4, 88% CD8).

From germline, CDR1 is DFQATT and CDR2 SNEGSKA (reference sequence). V shed 5 bases, J shed 2 bases, and the junction held 3 bases outside the gene matches. The CDR3 has 16 amino acids. Concerning this clonotype: What it binds is unknown.

The sequences come from PBMCs, collected on the day of the yellow fever booster vaccination. This TCR came from a man aged 25-40 years who received the YFV17D yellow fever vaccine. The chain couples TRBV20-1 to TRBJ2-1; 16 bases match TRBD2. CDR3 in DNA: TGCAGTGCTCCCGGGACTAGCGGGAGGGCCTACAATGAGCAGTTCTTC. This encodes CSAPGTSGRAYNEQFF.